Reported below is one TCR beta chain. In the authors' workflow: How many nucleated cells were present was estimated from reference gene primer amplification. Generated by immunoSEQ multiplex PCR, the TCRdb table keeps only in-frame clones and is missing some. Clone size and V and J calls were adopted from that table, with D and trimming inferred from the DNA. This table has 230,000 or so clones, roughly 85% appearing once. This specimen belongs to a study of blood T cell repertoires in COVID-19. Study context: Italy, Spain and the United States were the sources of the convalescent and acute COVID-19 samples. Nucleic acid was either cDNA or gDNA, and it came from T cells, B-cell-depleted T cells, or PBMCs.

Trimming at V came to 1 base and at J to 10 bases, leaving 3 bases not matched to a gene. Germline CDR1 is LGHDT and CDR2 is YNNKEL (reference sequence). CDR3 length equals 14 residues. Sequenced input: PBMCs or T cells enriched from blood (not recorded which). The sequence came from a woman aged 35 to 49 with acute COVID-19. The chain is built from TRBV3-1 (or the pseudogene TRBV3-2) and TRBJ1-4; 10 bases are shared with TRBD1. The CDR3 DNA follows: TGTGCCAGCAGCCAAGGGGACAGGGGAAGAAAACTGTTTTTT. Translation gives CASSQGDRGRKLFF.